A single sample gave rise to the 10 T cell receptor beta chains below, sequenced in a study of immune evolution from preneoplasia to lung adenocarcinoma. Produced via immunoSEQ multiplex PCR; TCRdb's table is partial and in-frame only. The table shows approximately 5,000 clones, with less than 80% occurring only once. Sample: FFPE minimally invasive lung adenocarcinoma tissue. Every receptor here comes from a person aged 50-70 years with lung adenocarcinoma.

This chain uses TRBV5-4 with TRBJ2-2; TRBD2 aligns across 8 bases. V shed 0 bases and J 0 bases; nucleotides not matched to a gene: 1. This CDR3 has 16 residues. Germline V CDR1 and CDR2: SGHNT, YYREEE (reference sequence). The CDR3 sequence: CASSLGAGANTGELFF. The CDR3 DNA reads TGTGCCAGCAGCTTGGGAGCGGGAGCGAACACCGGGGAGCTGTTTTTT.

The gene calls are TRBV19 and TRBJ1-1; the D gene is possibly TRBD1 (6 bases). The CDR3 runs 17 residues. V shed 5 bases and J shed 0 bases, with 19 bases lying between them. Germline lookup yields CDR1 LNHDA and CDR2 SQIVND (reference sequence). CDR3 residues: CASSEGDQIPLNTEAFF. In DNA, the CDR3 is TGTGCCAGTAGTGAGGGGGATCAAATACCGTTGAACACTGAAGCTTTCTTT.

Here the CDR3 reads CASSLWGLGDTQYF. The CDR3 bases are TGTGCCAGCAGCTTATGGGGGTTGGGAGATACGCAGTATTTT. This sequence joins TRBV7-2 and TRBJ2-3, with D perhaps being TRBD1 or TRBD2 (5 bases each). V shed 2 bases and J shed 5 bases, with 11 bases lying between them. Germline-derived CDR1 and CDR2 are SGHTA and FQGNSA. The CDR3 is 14 residues long.

The CDR3 nucleotides read TGTGCCAGCAGTGTTTGGGTTTACCAAGAGACCCAGTACTTC. Translation: CASSVWVYQETQYF. The chain links TRBV6-1 to TRBJ2-5; D gene uncertain. The CDR3 length is 14 residues. Deletions cut 4 bases from V and 0 bases from J, with 9 bases between. Germline loops: CDR1 MNHNS, CDR2 SASEGT.

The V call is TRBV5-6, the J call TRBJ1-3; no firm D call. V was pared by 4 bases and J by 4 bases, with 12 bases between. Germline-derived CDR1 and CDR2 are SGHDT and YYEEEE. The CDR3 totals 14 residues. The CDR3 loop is CASSLYYVGNTIYF. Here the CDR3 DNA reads TGTGCCAGCAGCCTATATTACGTAGGAAACACCATATATTTT.

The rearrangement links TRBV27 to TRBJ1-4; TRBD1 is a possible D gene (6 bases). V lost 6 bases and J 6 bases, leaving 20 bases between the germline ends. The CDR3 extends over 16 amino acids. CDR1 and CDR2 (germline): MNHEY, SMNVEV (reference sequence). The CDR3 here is CASSSASWGQDEKLFF. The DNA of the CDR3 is TGTGCCAGCAGCAGCGCGTCGTGGGGGCAGGATGAAAAACTGTTTTTT.

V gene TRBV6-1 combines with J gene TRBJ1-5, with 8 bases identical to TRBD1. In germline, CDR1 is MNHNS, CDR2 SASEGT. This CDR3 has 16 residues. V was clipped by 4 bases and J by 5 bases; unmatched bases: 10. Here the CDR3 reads CASSAPDRAGYQPQHF. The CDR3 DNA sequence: TGTGCCAGCAGTGCCCCGGACAGGGCGGGGTATCAGCCCCAGCATTTT.

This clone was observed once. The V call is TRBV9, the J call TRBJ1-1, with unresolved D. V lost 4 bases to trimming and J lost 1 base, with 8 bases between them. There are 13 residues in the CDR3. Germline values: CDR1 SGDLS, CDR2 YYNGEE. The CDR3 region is CASSPRGNTEAFF. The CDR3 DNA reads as TGTGCCAGCAGCCCAAGAGGGAACACTGAAGCTTTCTTT.

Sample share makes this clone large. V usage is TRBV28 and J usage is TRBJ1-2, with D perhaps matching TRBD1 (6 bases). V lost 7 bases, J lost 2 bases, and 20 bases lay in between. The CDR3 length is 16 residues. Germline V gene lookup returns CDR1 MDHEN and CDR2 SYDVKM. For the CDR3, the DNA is TGTGCCAGCATCGCCCCTTGGGAGGGGGAAAACTATGGCTACACCTTC. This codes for CASIAPWEGENYGYTF.

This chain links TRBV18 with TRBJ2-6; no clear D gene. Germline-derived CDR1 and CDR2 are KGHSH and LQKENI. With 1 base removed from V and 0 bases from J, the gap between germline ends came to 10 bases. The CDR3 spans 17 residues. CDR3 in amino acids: CASSPQGSGSGANVLTF. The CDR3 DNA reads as TGTGCCAGCTCACCACAGGGTTCCGGCTCTGGGGCCAACGTCCTGACTTTC.